The present T cell receptor beta chain was sequenced within a study of T cells in Graves' hyperthyroidism and ophthalmopathy. There were TCR beta CDR3 regions amplified from RNA transcripts. RT-PCR in the first round (using the HTBI primer set) targeted the TCR CDR3. MiXCR was run by TCRdb on the multiplex PCR reads, yielding one entry per CDR3 protein. The sample has some 800,000 distinct CDR3 sequences, around 38% seen once; the top ten hold 7.5% to 9.5%. This clonotype was detected many times. Sequencing was carried out using blood. This TCR came from a man between 18 and 29 years old with Graves' hyperthyroidism.

In DNA form, the CDR3 reads TGTGCCATCAGTGCAGGACAGGCTCGCTCTGGAAACACCATATATTTT. Translated: CAISAGQARSGNTIYF. V usage is TRBV10-3 and J usage is TRBJ1-3; TRBD1 matches 7 bases. The junction had 6 bases not matched to a gene; V was cut back by 4 bases and J by 0 bases. This CDR3 is built from 16 residues. Germline CDR1 and CDR2: ENHRY and SYGVKD.